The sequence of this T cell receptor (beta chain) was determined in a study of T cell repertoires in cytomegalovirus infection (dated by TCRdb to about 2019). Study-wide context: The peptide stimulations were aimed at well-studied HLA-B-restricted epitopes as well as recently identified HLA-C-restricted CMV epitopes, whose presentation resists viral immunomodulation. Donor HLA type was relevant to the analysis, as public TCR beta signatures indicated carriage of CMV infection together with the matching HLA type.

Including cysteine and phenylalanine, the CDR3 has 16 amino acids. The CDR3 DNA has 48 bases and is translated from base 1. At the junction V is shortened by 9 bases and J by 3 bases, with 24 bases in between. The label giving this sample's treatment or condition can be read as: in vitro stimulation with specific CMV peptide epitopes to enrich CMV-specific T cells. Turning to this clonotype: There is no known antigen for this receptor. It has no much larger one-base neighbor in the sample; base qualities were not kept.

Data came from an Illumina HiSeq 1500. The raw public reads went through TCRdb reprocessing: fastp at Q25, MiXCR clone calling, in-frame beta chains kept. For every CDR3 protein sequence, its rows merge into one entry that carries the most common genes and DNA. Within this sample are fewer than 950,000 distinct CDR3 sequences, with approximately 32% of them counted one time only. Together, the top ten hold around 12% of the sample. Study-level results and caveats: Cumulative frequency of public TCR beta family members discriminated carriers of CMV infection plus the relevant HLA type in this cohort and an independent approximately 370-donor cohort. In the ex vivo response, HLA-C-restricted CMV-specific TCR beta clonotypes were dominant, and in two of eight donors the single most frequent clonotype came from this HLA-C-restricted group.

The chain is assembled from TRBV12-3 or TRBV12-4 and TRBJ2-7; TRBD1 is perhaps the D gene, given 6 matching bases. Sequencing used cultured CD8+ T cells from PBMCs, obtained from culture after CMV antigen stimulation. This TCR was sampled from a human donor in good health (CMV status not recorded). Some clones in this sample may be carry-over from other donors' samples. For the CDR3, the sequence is CARIRDGLVRGYEQYF. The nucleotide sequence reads TGTGCCAGGATAAGGGACGGCTTGGTCAGGGGCTACGAGCAGTACTTC.